The 17 T cell receptor beta chains below all came from one sample that was sequenced in a study of blood T cell repertoires in COVID-19. The table came from immunoSEQ multiplex PCR; TCRdb's copy has only in-frame clones and leaves some out. The sample includes around 300,000 clones, 70% to 90% seen only once; the top ten take approximately 9.9%. The sequencing input was peripheral blood. These receptors came from a woman aged 70 to 79 with acute or convalescent COVID-19.

The V gene is TRBV7-2, the J gene TRBJ1-2, with 9 bases matching TRBD1. This CDR3 contains 14 residues. V shed 8 bases and J 5 bases; nucleotides not matched to a gene: 9. The germline V gene has CDR1 SGHTA and CDR2 FQGNSA. CDR3 sequence reads: CASRPGQGLYGYTF. The CDR3 DNA is TGTGCCAGCCGCCCGGGACAGGGCTTGTATGGCTACACCTTC.

CDR3 sequence: CATLPQGIGLDYGYTF. The CDR3, as DNA: TGTGCCACCCTCCCCCAGGGTATCGGTCTCGACTATGGCTACACCTTC. The chain uses TRBV18 and TRBJ1-2, with D maybe TRBD1 (5 bases). This CDR3 is 16 amino acids long. Germline V lookup: CDR1 KGHSH, CDR2 LQKENI. Trimming cost V 10 bases and J 3 bases, with 24 bases left between them.

The rearrangement links TRBV10-3 to TRBJ1-2; TRBD1 matches at 7 bases. V lost 5 bases to trimming and J lost 6 bases; unmatched junction nucleotides: 6. The CDR3 is 13 residues long. The germline gives CDR1 ENHRY, CDR2 SYGVKD. This CDR3 reads CAISPGTENGYTF. CDR3 coding DNA: TGTGCCATCAGTCCCGGGACAGAAAATGGCTACACCTTC.

The rearrangement links TRBV19 to TRBJ2-2; 11 positions agree with TRBD2. Germline V gene sequence: CDR1 LNHDA, CDR2 SQIVND (reference sequence). The CDR3 spans 16 residues. V lost 5 bases to trimming and J lost 7 bases; unmatched junction nucleotides: 9. CDR3 region: CASSRRTSGSYGELFF. The CDR3, as DNA: TGTGCCAGTAGTCGGAGGACTAGCGGGTCGTACGGGGAGCTGTTTTTT.

This clone was seen a handful of times. This chain joins TRBV27 and TRBJ1-3; TRBD1 is a possible D gene (6 bases). V was cut by 4 bases and J by 11 bases, with 15 bases left in between. Germline assignment: CDR1 MNHEY and CDR2 SMNVEV (reference sequence). The CDR3 length is 13 residues. The CDR3 spells CASSSVWDKAIYF. The CDR3 DNA sequence: TGTGCCAGCAGTTCCGTCTGGGACAAAGCCATATATTTT.

CDR3 sequence reads: CASRPSGGGEQFF. The CDR3 DNA reads as TGTGCCAGCAGGCCTAGCGGGGGTGGTGAGCAGTTCTTC. The chain has TRBV12-3 or TRBV12-4 and TRBJ2-1; the match to TRBD2 covers 10 bases. J was trimmed by 9 bases and V by 6 bases; bases with no gene match: 5. The CDR3 totals 13 residues.

This chain joins TRBV11-2 and TRBJ2-3; 8 bases map to TRBD2. The CDR3 runs 15 residues. V gave up 3 bases and J gave up 2 bases; unmatched junction bases: 4. Per germline, CDR1 SGHAT and CDR2 FQNNGV. CDR3 bases: TGTGCCAGCAGCTTCTCGGGACTAGTCACAGATACGCAGTATTTT. This encodes CASSFSGLVTDTQYF.

The chain links TRBV19 to TRBJ2-2; a possible D gene is TRBD2 (6 bases). CDR3 length: 15 residues. V was pared by 6 bases and J by 4 bases, with 15 bases between. CDR1 and CDR2 from the germline V gene are LNHDA and SQIVND (reference sequence). The CDR3, as DNA: TGTGCCAGTAGGACGGCCAGGGAGGTCACCGGGGAGCTGTTTTTT. Translating gives CASRTAREVTGELFF.

The chain recombines TRBV7-8 with TRBJ1-6; 8 nucleotides agree with TRBD1. The junction had 4 bases not matched to a gene; V was cut back by 6 bases and J by 9 bases. Germline V gene sequence: CDR1 SGHVS, CDR2 FQNEAQ. The CDR3 is made up of 13 amino acids. The CDR3 sequence: CASSRDRGSPLHF. The CDR3 DNA reads TGTGCCAGCAGTCGCGACAGGGGTTCACCCCTCCACTTT.

The chain employs TRBV5-1 and TRBJ2-3; maybe TRBD1 (6 bases). Germline V CDR1 and CDR2: SGHRS, YFSETQ. V was trimmed by 2 bases and J by 5 bases, leaving 12 bases between them. The CDR3 contains 14 residues. CDR3 residues: CASSFTGLGDTQYF. The CDR3 DNA reads TGCGCCAGCAGCTTTACAGGGTTGGGAGATACGCAGTATTTT.

The chain employs TRBV3-1 (or the pseudogene TRBV3-2) and TRBJ2-3; TRBD2 agrees at 8 bases. J lost 2 bases, V lost 2 bases, and 6 bases had no gene match. Germline assignment: CDR1 LGHDT and CDR2 YNNKEL (reference sequence). The CDR3 loop spans 16 amino acids. The CDR3 region is CASSQKRGRFTDTQYF. The CDR3 coding sequence is TGTGCCAGCAGCCAAAAGCGGGGGCGCTTCACAGATACGCAGTATTTT.

The CDR3 here is CASAGQGGNQPQHF. In DNA, the CDR3 is TGTGCCAGTGCGGGACAGGGAGGGAATCAGCCCCAGCATTTT. This chain joins TRBV19 and TRBJ1-5; 9 bases agree with TRBD1. V trimming: 8 bases; J trimming: 4 bases; junction bases outside the gene matches: 6. The CDR3 sequence is 14 residues long. CDR1 and CDR2 from the germline V gene are LNHDA and SQIVND (reference sequence).

The chain recombines TRBV6-6 with TRBJ1-5; no definite D call. This CDR3 is built from 17 residues. Germline V gene data show CDR1 as MNHNY and CDR2 as SVGAGI (reference sequence). The V gene lost 5 bases and the J gene lost 5 bases, with 22 bases spanning the gap. CDR3 amino acids: CASSPQPGLSGDQPQHF. The DNA of the CDR3 is TGTGCCAGCAGTCCTCAACCGGGCCTGAGCGGCGATCAGCCCCAGCATTTT.

The chain recombines TRBV4-1 with TRBJ1-2; D may be TRBD1 (5 bases). The germline V gene has CDR1 MGHRA and CDR2 YSYEKL. This CDR3 is built from 16 residues. The V gene lost 4 bases and the J gene lost 7 bases, with 22 bases spanning the gap. The CDR3 loop is CASSLRATGQIGGYTF. The CDR3 coding sequence is TGCGCCAGCAGCCTCCGAGCCACAGGCCAAATCGGTGGCTACACCTTC.

V and J are TRBV19 and TRBJ1-1; 8 bases line up with TRBD1. This CDR3 has 13 residues. V shed 3 bases, J shed 8 bases, and the junction held 5 bases outside the gene matches. Germline CDR1 reads LNHDA; CDR2 reads SQIVND (reference sequence). The CDR3 protein is CASSIVGTGEAFF. CDR3 bases: TGTGCCAGTAGTATTGTGGGGACAGGAGAAGCTTTCTTT. Complete variable domain (other parts from reference TRBV19 and TRBJ1-1): DGGITQSPKYLFRKEGQNVTLSCEQNLNHDAMYWYRQDPGQGLRLIYYSQIVNDFQKGDIAEGYSVSREKKESFPLTVTSAQKNPTAFYLCASSIVGTGEAFFGQGTRLTVV.

V usage is TRBV27 and J usage is TRBJ2-2; perhaps TRBD2 as D (5 bases). Per the germline V gene, CDR1 is MNHEY and CDR2 is SMNVEV (reference sequence). The CDR3 is 15 amino acids. V lost 1 base, J lost 3 bases, and 9 bases lay in between. The CDR3 coding sequence is TGTGCCAGCAGTTTATTGCTAGCAGACACCGGGGAGCTGTTTTTT. Translation gives CASSLLLADTGELFF.

The V call is TRBV24-1, the J call TRBJ1-2; D gene uncertain. Per germline, CDR1 KGHDR and CDR2 SFDVKD. The CDR3 has 11 amino acids. V shed 3 bases and J shed 5 bases, with 3 bases lying between them. The DNA of the CDR3 is TGTGCCACCAGTGATCTTTATGGCTACACCTTC. Its translation is CATSDLYGYTF.